This TCR beta chain was sequenced for a study of a mutant IDH1 vaccine in newly diagnosed glioma. On the study more broadly: The treated group averaged about 41 years old and was roughly 60% male, roughly 40% female. General study findings and limits: Vaccination elicited immune responses in 90% to 95% of patients.

Between the trimmed V and J ends, which lost 6 bases and 0 bases, there was a span of 15 bases. The CDR3 loop spans 16 amino acids. Germline V gene lookup returns CDR1 MNHNY and CDR2 SVGAGI (reference sequence). Sequencing was performed with immunoSEQ multiplex PCR; in TCRdb, only in-frame clones are kept and a portion is missing. In the table there are about 98,000 clones, approximately 90% of which are singletons. As to time point: baseline, week 1 (first vaccination visit). Treatment in this sample: pre-vaccination baseline after standard-of-care therapy. On this clone: Antigen specificity is unknown.

V gene TRBV6-6 combines with J gene TRBJ1-3; weak D call: TRBD1 (5 bases). The sequences come from PBMCs, collected from a glioma patient treated with radiotherapy, temozolomide or both. The receptor's source is a woman between 50 and 59 years old with glioma. The CDR3 sequence is CASRRDSWNSGNTIYF. In DNA, the CDR3 is TGTGCCAGCAGGCGCGACAGTTGGAACTCTGGAAACACCATATATTTT.